This T cell receptor beta chain is from a study of shared clonotypes between healthy human individuals (dated by TCRdb to 2018 to 2021). For the wider study: Three men and a couple of women, aged 18 to 49 years, made up the cohort. Between about 0.85 and 9.5 billion PBMCs per donor were obtained by leukapheresis. To increase sequencing depth and limit assay-specific biases, TCR repertoire library preparation and sequencing were carried out by different laboratories using diverse techniques. For each donor, three plates each were used for CD4 naive and CD4 memory, two plates were used for CD8 naive, and one plate was used for CD8 memory. To estimate repertoire size and how much clonotypes are shared between individuals, the study performed deep sequencing of blood TCR repertoires from roughly five healthy adults. The full study reports these points: Because the study included only a small number of donors, the genetic and exposure-history diversity represented was limited. Sharing across a few donors was observed for approximately 5% of naive CD4, less than 4% of naive CD8, roughly 2.3% of memory CD4, and roughly 0.43% of memory CD8 clonotypes. Rarefaction of sorted-subset datasets indicated incomplete sequencing despite the large sequencing depth. Naive subsets generally had larger estimated clonotype richness than memory subsets. Compared with non-shared clonotypes, clonotypes shared by all four sorted-subset donors had higher generation probabilities. Based on pairwise subsampling, the degree of clonotype sharing among donors was expected to be affected by sequencing depth. Sampling was limited to blood, and TCR repertoires in tissue likely differ from TCR repertoires in blood.

Regarding this clone: This receptor's antigen is unknown. No much larger clone is present one base from it, and per-base qualities are unavailable.

Using the deep immunoSEQ assay, multiplex PCR amplified TCR CDR3 regions from genomic DNA. Extracted genomic DNA from each cell subset was distributed evenly across all wells of several immunoSEQ 96-well plates, and each plate was treated as a replicate. For sorted subsets, each replicate PCR was loaded with 200 ng genomic DNA, equivalent to 30,000 to 35,000 T cell genomes. The purified libraries were quantified using a Qubit 3.0 fluorometer, sized with a Bioanalyzer 2100, and then quantified again using the KAPA Library Quantification kit. A separate single-read 150-cycle Illumina NextSeq 550 flow cell was used to sequence each immunoSEQ 96-well plate. Per the authors' processing: The immunoSEQ output contained only junctional sequences without quality scores, so filtering could not match that applied to full-length reads. To assign V/J genes and CDR3, sequences were annotated using PyIR, a Python wrapper for IgBLAST v1.9, with IMGT germline references. Reads with weak V/J assignments (E-value above 1e-6), missing CDR3, stop codons, out-of-frame junctions, or ambiguous translated residues were removed. V3J clonotypes were defined by identical inferred V gene, J gene, and CDR3 amino acid sequence. Percentage overlap between repertoires was computed as shared unique clonotypes divided by the size of the smaller repertoire. Three approaches were used to assess repertoire richness: RTK rarefaction, the Chao1 estimator, and Recon v2.1 estimates of unobserved clonotypes. Generation probabilities for all TCRbeta clonotypes obtained by the gDNA method from a handful of donors were computed using OLGA. TCRdb took over this immuneACCESS table, retaining in-frame rearrangements with V and J assigned. Such tables are incomplete; in checked studies, under half of the missing clones stem from an unresolved V gene, and the remainder is unexplained. The DNA was the basis for D and trimming; V, J and clone size are from that table. This sample is represented by roughly 700,000 clones; 90% of them were singletons. The top ten hold 34% of the sample.

Healthy HIV-negative adults with no recently reported acute infections or vaccinations were included as donors. Every donor was a Caucasian adult residing in Nashville, Tennessee, USA. CD8 memory samples combined magnetically selected CD45RO+ cells with CCR7-negative CD45RA+ effector memory (TemRA) cells. Blood was collected by leukapheresis, and PBMCs were isolated by Ficoll-Histopaque density gradient centrifugation and then cryopreserved in liquid nitrogen vapor phase. Analytical flow cytometry was used to check the purity and quantity of each magnetically sorted T cell population. From each sorted fraction, genomic DNA was isolated and quantified by UV absorbance on a Nanodrop 2000c. The clonotype originates from a man younger than 35 in good health. Some clones in this sample may be carry-over from other donors' samples. Sequencing was carried out using memory CD8+ T cells from PBMCs. In the paper's terms, the cell subset or site label means: CD45RO+ cells pooled with CCR7-negative TemRA cells.

The nucleotide sequence reads TGTGCCAGCAGCGTAGGAACTTTCACCGGGACTGGGTACGAGCAGTACTTC. The resulting protein is CASSVGTFTGTGYEQYF. The rearrangement combines TRBV9 with TRBJ2-7, and the D gene may be TRBD2, 6 bases matching. Looking up the germline V gene yields CDR1 SGDLS and CDR2 YYNGEE. Taken from cysteine to phenylalanine, the CDR3 has 17 residues. This entry keeps only the CDR3 DNA: 51 bases, framed from base 1. A distance of 20 bases separates the germline ends of V and J, which lose 0 bases and 4 bases respectively.